The entry below describes one T cell receptor (beta chain). The same CDR3 is also encoded by other DNA sequences in this sample. Under the authors' procedure: Researchers report that nucleated cell counts were estimated from reference gene primer amplification. Some clones are missing from TCRdb's copy, which holds only in-frame ones; the method was immunoSEQ multiplex PCR. V, J and clone size were drawn from that table, and D and trimming were deduced from the DNA. Of a few hundred thousand clones in the sample, around 85% were seen once. Patients of the Seattle cohort, enrolled during active infection, were followed longitudinally. Trimming removed 8 bases at V and 4 bases at J, with 10 bases between. The CDR3 consists of 12 residues. The data were obtained in a study of blood T cell repertoires in COVID-19. The overall study: Acute-phase and convalescent COVID-19 samples originated in the United States, Italy and Spain. The analysed material was cDNA or gDNA that came from T cells, B-cell-depleted T cells, or PBMCs.

The gene calls are TRBV12-3 or TRBV12-4 and TRBJ2-3; the D is unclear. The material sequenced was peripheral blood. The receptor comes from a human donor with COVID-19, enrolled during active disease. The donor label of this sample is uncertain. CDR3 DNA: TGTGCCAGCCGTAGTGGGCCAGATACGCAGTATTTT. Its translation is CASRSGPDTQYF.